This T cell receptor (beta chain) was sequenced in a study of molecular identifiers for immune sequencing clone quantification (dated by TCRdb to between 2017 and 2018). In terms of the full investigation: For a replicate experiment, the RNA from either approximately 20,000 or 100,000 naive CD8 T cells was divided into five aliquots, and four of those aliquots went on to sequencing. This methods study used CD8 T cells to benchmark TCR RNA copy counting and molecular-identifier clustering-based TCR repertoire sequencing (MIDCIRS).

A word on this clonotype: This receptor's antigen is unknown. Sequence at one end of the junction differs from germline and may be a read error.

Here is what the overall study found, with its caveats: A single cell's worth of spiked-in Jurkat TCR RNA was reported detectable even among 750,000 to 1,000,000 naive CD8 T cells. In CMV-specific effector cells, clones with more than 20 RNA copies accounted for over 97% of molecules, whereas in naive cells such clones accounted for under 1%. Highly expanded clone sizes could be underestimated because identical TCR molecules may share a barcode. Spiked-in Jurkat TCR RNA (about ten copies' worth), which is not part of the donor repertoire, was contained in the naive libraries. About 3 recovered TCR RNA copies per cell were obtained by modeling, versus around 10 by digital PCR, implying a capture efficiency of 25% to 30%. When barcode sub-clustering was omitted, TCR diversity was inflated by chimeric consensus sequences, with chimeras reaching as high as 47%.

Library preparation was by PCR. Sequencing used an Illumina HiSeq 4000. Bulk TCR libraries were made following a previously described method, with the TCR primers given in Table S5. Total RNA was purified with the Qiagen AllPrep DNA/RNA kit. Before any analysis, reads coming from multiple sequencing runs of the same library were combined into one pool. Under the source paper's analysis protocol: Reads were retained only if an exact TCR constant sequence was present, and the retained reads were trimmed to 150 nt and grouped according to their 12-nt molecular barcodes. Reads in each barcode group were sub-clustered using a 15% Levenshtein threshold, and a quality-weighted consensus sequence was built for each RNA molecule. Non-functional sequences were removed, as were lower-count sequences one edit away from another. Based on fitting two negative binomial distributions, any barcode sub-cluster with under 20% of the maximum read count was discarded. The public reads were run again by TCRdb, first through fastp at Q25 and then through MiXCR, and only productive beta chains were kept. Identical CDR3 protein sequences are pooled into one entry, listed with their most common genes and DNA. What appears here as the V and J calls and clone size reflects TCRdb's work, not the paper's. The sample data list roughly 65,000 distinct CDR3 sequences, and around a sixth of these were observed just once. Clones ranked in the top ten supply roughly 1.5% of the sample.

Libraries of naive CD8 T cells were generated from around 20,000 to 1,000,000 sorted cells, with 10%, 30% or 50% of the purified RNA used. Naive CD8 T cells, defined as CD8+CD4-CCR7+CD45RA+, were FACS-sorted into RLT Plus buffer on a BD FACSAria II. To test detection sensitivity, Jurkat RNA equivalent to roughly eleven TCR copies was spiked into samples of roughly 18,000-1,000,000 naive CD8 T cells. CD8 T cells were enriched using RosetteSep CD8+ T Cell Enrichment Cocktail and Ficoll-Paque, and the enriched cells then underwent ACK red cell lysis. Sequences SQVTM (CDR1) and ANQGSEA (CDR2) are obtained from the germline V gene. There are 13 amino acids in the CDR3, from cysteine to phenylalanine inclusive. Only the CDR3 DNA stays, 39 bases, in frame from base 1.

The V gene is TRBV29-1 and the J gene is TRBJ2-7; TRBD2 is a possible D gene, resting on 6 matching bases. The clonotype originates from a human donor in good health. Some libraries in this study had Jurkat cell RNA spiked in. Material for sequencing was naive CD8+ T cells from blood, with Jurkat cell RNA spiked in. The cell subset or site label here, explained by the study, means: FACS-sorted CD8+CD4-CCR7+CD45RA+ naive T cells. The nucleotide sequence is TGCGGCGTGGCCGGCGGGGAGGCGTGCGAGCAGTACTTC. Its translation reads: CGVAGGEACEQYF.